These 7 T cell receptor beta chains originate from one sample sequenced in a study of graft-versus-host responses after intestinal transplantation. TCRdb keeps only in-frame clones here, not all; method: immunoSEQ multiplex PCR. This sample yields more than 9,000 clones, of which around 92% are seen a single time; roughly 5.1% belongs to the top ten. The sample was PBMCs, taken approximately 10 weeks after transplant. These receptors were obtained from a human patient who received an intestinal transplant, so some T cells may come from the graft donor.

The V and J genes are TRBV28 and TRBJ1-2; TRBD1 matches at 8 bases. J lost 3 bases, V lost 6 bases, and 6 bases had no gene match. CDR3 length: 14 residues. Per the germline V gene, CDR1 is MDHEN and CDR2 is SYDVKM. The CDR3 DNA is TGTGCCAGCAGGTCCGGGACAGGATACTATGGCTACACCTTC. The encoded protein is CASRSGTGYYGYTF.

The V call is TRBV5-6, the J call TRBJ2-1; 13 bases are a match to TRBD2. The V gene's germline CDR1 is SGHDT and CDR2 YYEEEE. This CDR3 comprises 15 residues. Trimming took 2 bases from V and 6 from J; bases not matched to a gene: 2. The CDR3 spells CASSFRTSGSNEQFF. The CDR3 nucleotides read TGTGCCAGCAGCTTTCGGACTAGCGGGAGCAATGAGCAGTTCTTC.

V gene TRBV28 combines with J gene TRBJ2-5; perhaps TRBD2 as D (6 bases). Germline V gene data show CDR1 as MDHEN and CDR2 as SYDVKM. The CDR3 covers 14 residues. V lost 8 bases and J 5 bases, leaving 18 bases between the germline ends. The CDR3 sequence: CASLRAGPRETQYF. The CDR3 nucleotides are TGTGCCAGCCTGAGGGCGGGGCCCAGGGAGACCCAGTACTTC.

V and J are TRBV9 and TRBJ2-3; either TRBD1 or TRBD2 may fit D (7 bases each). Germline V CDR1 and CDR2: SGDLS, YYNGEE. CDR3 length equals 16 residues. V was cut by 3 bases and J by 2 bases, with 16 bases left in between. The CDR3 reads CASSGGQGGTTDTQYF. The CDR3 nucleotides read TGTGCCAGCAGCGGAGGGCAGGGGGGGACCACAGATACGCAGTATTTT. The full variable domain, completed using reference TRBV9 and TRBJ2-3, is DSGVTQTPKHLITATGQRVTLRCSPRSGDLSVYWYQQSLDQGLQFLIQYYNGEERAKGNILERFSAQQFPDLHSELNLSSLELGDSALYFCASSGGQGGTTDTQYFGPGTRLTVL.

This clone was found once. V usage is TRBV7-8 and J usage is TRBJ2-2; D gene ambiguous. This CDR3 is built from 15 residues. V was cut by 0 bases and J by 1 base, with 6 bases left in between. Germline loops: CDR1 SGHVS, CDR2 FQNEAQ. This CDR3 reads CASSLAVLNTGELFF. The CDR3 DNA sequence: TGTGCCAGCAGCTTAGCGGTCCTGAACACCGGGGAGCTGTTTTTT.

A single count supports this clone. CDR3 sequence (DNA): TGTGCCAGCAGCCAAGTACACAATGAGCAGTTCTTC. This sequence encodes CASSQVHNEQFF. The J gene is TRBJ2-1, the V gene TRBV14, with no clear D. The germline V gene has CDR1 SGHDN and CDR2 FVKESK. Trimming pared 1 base from V and 5 bases from J, leaving 3 bases between. The CDR3 extends over 12 amino acids. Together with reference TRBV14 and TRBJ2-1, the CDR3 gives the full variable domain: EAGVTQFPSHSVIEKGQTVTLRCDPISGHDNLYWYRRVMGKEIKFLLHFVKESKQDESGMPNNRFLAERTGGTYSTLKVQPAELEDSGVYFCASSQVHNEQFFGPGTRLTVL.

This chain links TRBV6-1 with TRBJ2-7; D is undetermined. CDR1 and CDR2 from the germline V gene are MNHNS and SASEGT. This CDR3 has 12 amino acids. Between the trimmed V and J ends, which lost 2 bases and 4 bases, there was a span of 6 bases. CDR3: CASSELRYEQYF. CDR3 DNA: TGTGCCAGCAGTGAACTCAGATACGAGCAGTACTTC.